These T cell receptor beta chains were read from a single sample in a study of shared clonotypes between healthy human individuals. Here immunoSEQ multiplex PCR was the method, and the copy in TCRdb shows in-frame clones only, minus some. The table shows roughly 2,500,000 clones, with 80% to 95% occurring only once. Sequenced input: naive CD4+ T cells from PBMCs. The receptors stem from a man younger than 35 in good health. Some clones in this sample may be carry-over from other donors' samples. CDR3s include the opening cysteine and the closing phenylalanine or tryptophan. A D gene is named only where the DNA matches it firmly. A clone size is listed for some rows: how often the clone was seen (once, few, many), or a class if it is expanded.

J gene,clone size,V gene,CDR3 length,D gene,CDR3 protein,CDR3 DNA
TRBJ2-1,-,TRBV9,16,-,CASSSFGGTFYNEQFF,TGTGCCAGCAGCTCTTTTGGGGGGACTTTTTACAATGAGCAGTTCTTC
TRBJ1-1,few,TRBV28,11,-,CASSWRTEAFF,TGTGCCAGCTCCTGGAGGACTGAAGCTTTCTTT
TRBJ2-7,-,TRBV7-9,18,TRBD2,CASSPGRRTSGITYEQYF,TGTGCCAGCAGCCCGGGGAGGCGGACTAGCGGGATTACCTACGAGCAGTACTTC
TRBJ2-7,-,TRBV29-1,14,-,CSVANRDVRHEQYF,TGCAGCGTGGCAAACCGGGACGTTCGCCACGAGCAGTACTTC
TRBJ2-7,once,TRBV5-1,14,TRBD2,CASSLGLADYEQYF,TGCGCCAGCAGCTTGGGACTAGCGGACTACGAGCAGTACTTC
TRBJ2-7,-,TRBV29-1,14,-,CSVVEPGRSYEQYF,TGCAGCGTTGTGGAACCCGGGCGCTCCTACGAGCAGTACTTC
TRBJ2-7,-,TRBV2,11,-,CASSSFYEQYF,TGTGCCAGCAGTAGTTTCTACGAGCAGTACTTC
TRBJ2-5,-,TRBV5-1,13,-,CASSRGLQETQYF,TGCGCCAGCAGCCGTGGTTTACAAGAGACCCAGTACTTC
TRBJ1-1,-,TRBV7-2,13,-,CASSLEGGTEAFF,TGTGCCAGCAGCTTGGAGGGTGGCACTGAAGCTTTCTTT
TRBJ1-2,-,TRBV18,15,TRBD1,CASSPKDRESGGYTF,TGTGCCAGCTCACCAAAAGACAGGGAATCAGGCGGCTACACCTTC
TRBJ2-1,once,TRBV6-5,15,TRBD1,CASSSPGQAYNEQFF,TGTGCCAGCAGCTCGCCGGGACAGGCATACAATGAGCAGTTCTTC
TRBJ1-3,-,TRBV6-6,14,TRBD1,CASSPDRAGNTIYF,TGTGCCAGCAGTCCGGACAGGGCTGGAAACACCATATATTTT
TRBJ2-7,-,TRBV6-1,14,TRBD1,CASSPQGVGYEQYF,TGTGCCAGCAGCCCCCAGGGGGTTGGTTACGAGCAGTACTTC
TRBJ2-1,-,TRBV11-2,16,-,CASSLSPGVVYNEQFF,TGTGCCAGCAGCTTAAGTCCGGGGGTAGTCTACAATGAGCAGTTCTTC
TRBJ2-7,-,TRBV6-5,15,-,CASSYSGRSSYEQYF,TGTGCCAGCAGTTACTCGGGCAGAAGCTCCTACGAGCAGTACTTC
TRBJ1-2,-,TRBV5-6,16,-,CASSFGRADRNYGYTF,TGTGCCAGCAGCTTTGGCAGGGCGGATCGCAACTATGGCTACACCTTC
TRBJ1-5,-,TRBV7-8,14,TRBD1,CASSPGTGGQPQHF,TGTGCCAGCAGCCCCGGGACAGGGGGCCAGCCCCAGCATTTT
TRBJ2-3,-,TRBV28,14,TRBD2,CASSASGRSITQYF,TGTGCCAGCAGCGCTAGCGGGAGGTCGATTACGCAGTATTTT
TRBJ2-1,-,TRBV4-2,16,-,CASSQEERLSYNEQFF,TGTGCCAGCAGCCAAGAGGAGCGGTTATCCTACAATGAGCAGTTCTTC
TRBJ1-2,-,TRBV28,18,-,CASSLLIYGSGGSYGYTF,TGTGCCAGCAGTTTATTGATCTATGGTTCCGGGGGAAGCTATGGCTACACCTTC
TRBJ2-1,-,TRBV7-8,14,TRBD2,CASSREEAYNEQFF,TGTGCCAGCAGCCGGGAGGAGGCATACAATGAGCAGTTCTTC
TRBJ2-7,-,TRBV5-1,14,-,CASSQDSPYYEQYF,TGCGCCAGCAGTCAGGACAGCCCCTACTACGAGCAGTACTTC
TRBJ2-3,-,TRBV25-1,13,TRBD1,CASKGQGGDTQYF,TGTGCCAGCAAAGGACAGGGAGGAGATACGCAGTATTTT
TRBJ2-4,-,TRBV2,14,TRBD1,CASSARQGINIQYF,TGTGCCAGCAGTGCCAGACAGGGAATAAACATTCAGTACTTC
TRBJ1-1,-,TRBV2,15,TRBD1,CASRGQTGENTEAFF,TGTGCCAGCAGGGGACAGACAGGGGAGAACACTGAAGCTTTCTTT
TRBJ2-1,-,TRBV4-2,15,-,CASSQDPNSYNEQFF,TGTGCCAGCAGCCAAGACCCGAATTCCTACAATGAGCAGTTCTTC
TRBJ1-4,once,TRBV28,15,-,CASSLIPRGGEKLFF,TGTGCCAGCAGCCTCATCCCCAGGGGTGGCGAAAAACTGTTTTTT
TRBJ1-4,-,TRBV10-3,15,-,CAISEGSIKNEKLFF,TGTGCCATCAGTGAAGGTAGCATTAAGAATGAAAAACTGTTTTTT
TRBJ1-1,-,TRBV18,14,TRBD1,CASSRGQGNTEAFF,TGTGCCAGCTCCCGGGGACAGGGGAACACTGAAGCTTTCTTT